The rows below give T cell receptor beta chains drawn from one sample of a study of Ad26.COV2.S vaccination and SARS-CoV-2 variants. Data came from immunoSEQ multiplex PCR; TCRdb stores just in-frame clones and leaves some out. Of about 680,000 clones listed, 89% were seen once; the top ten hold approximately 1.5%. The material was peripheral blood, obtained in a trial of Ad26.COV2.S vaccine versus placebo. These receptors were obtained from a person between 18 and 65 years old who received the Ad26.COV2.S COVID-19 vaccine or a placebo. CDR3s include the opening cysteine and the closing phenylalanine or tryptophan. The D gene is left open where the match is weak. Size is omitted from some rows. Given values are once, few, many or a class for expanded clones.

d_gene	v_gene	j_gene	abundance	CDR3aa	CDR3nt
-	TRBV12-3/TRBV12-4	TRBJ2-7	-	CASTPENGAEQYF	TGTGCCAGCACCCCGGAAAACGGCGCCGAGCAGTACTTC
TRBD1	TRBV24-1	TRBJ2-5	once	CATSDLQGVRGSEETQYF	TGTGCCACCAGTGATTTGCAGGGGGTGAGGGGCAGCGAAGAGACCCAGTACTTC
TRBD1	TRBV5-8	TRBJ2-5	-	CASSPLGQGPGETQYF	TGTGCCAGCAGCCCCCTCGGACAGGGCCCCGGAGAGACCCAGTACTTC
-	TRBV30	TRBJ2-7	-	CAWRAPGHHEQYF	TGTGCCTGGAGGGCCCCGGGACACCACGAGCAGTACTTC
TRBD2	TRBV15	TRBJ2-7	few	CATSRPTSGSSYEQYF	TGTGCCACCAGCAGACCGACTAGCGGGAGCTCCTACGAGCAGTACTTC
-	TRBV12-3/TRBV12-4	TRBJ1-5	once	CASTLGGQPQHF	TGTGCCAGCACCCTAGGCGGTCAGCCCCAGCATTTT
-	TRBV19	TRBJ1-6	-	CASRLDRPYSPLHF	TGTGCCAGTAGGCTCGACAGGCCATATTCACCCCTCCACTTT
TRBD2	TRBV6-6	TRBJ2-1	-	CASSYRWTSGNNEQFF	TGTGCCAGCAGTTACCGTTGGACTAGCGGGAACAATGAGCAGTTCTTC
-	TRBV7-3	TRBJ2-1	-	CASSFGNAGPQFF	TGTGCCAGCAGCTTCGGCAACGCGGGTCCCCAGTTCTTC
-	TRBV6-5	TRBJ1-4	-	CASTAGGYEKLFF	TGTGCCAGCACGGCGGGTGGGTATGAAAAACTGTTTTTT
TRBD1	TRBV19	TRBJ2-7	few	CASSITGTGSEQYF	TGTGCCAGTAGTATCACCGGGACAGGGAGCGAGCAGTACTTC
TRBD1	TRBV6-5	TRBJ2-7	-	CASSTGTGTYEQYF	TGTGCCAGCAGCACCGGGACAGGGACCTACGAGCAGTACTTC
TRBD1	TRBV7-3	TRBJ2-1	-	CASSTSGTGWNNEQFF	TGTGCCAGCAGCACTTCCGGGACAGGTTGGAACAATGAGCAGTTCTTC
-	TRBV5-4	TRBJ2-2	-	CASSLGTRNTGELFF	TGTGCCAGCAGCTTGGGGACGAGGAACACCGGGGAGCTGTTTTTT
-	TRBV6-6	TRBJ1-5	-	CASSSGTDGNQPQHF	TGTGCCAGCAGTTCCGGGACCGATGGGAATCAGCCCCAGCATTTT
-	TRBV4-3	TRBJ1-4	-	CASSRQATNEKLFF	TGCGCCAGCAGCCGACAAGCAACTAATGAAAAACTGTTTTTT
TRBD1	TRBV6-5	TRBJ1-5	-	CASSLTGDNQPQHF	TGTGCCAGCAGTTTGACAGGGGACAATCAGCCCCAGCATTTT
-	TRBV6-5	TRBJ2-7	-	CASSYSRQSYEQYF	TGTGCCAGCAGTTACTCCCGACAGTCCTACGAGCAGTACTTC
TRBD2	TRBV7-8	TRBJ2-5	-	CASSLVGIAGGLSVTQYF	TGTGCCAGCAGCTTAGTAGGGATAGCGGGGGGCCTATCAGTGACCCAGTACTTC
-	TRBV9	TRBJ1-4	once	CASSPSDGTNEKLFF	TGTGCCAGCAGCCCCTCGGACGGGACTAATGAAAAACTGTTTTTT
-	TRBV6-2/TRBV6-3	TRBJ2-7	-	CASSNGYEQYF	TGTGCCAGCAGTAACGGCTACGAGCAGTACTTC
-	TRBV24-1	TRBJ1-6	-	CATSGPTDNSPLHF	TGTGCCACCAGTGGCCCGACAGATAATTCACCCCTCCACTTT
-	TRBV7-2	TRBJ2-7	few	CASSPSYEQYF	TGTGCCAGCAGCCCATCCTACGAGCAGTACTTC
-	TRBV2	TRBJ1-1	few	CASRGGGTEAFF	TGTGCCAGCAGGGGCGGTGGGACTGAAGCTTTCTTT
-	TRBV7-9	TRBJ2-2	once	CASSTQGNTGELFF	TGTGCCAGCAGCACACAGGGGAACACCGGGGAGCTGTTTTTT
TRBD2	TRBV27	TRBJ2-7	-	CASRRSGGPGSYEQYF	TGTGCCAGCAGGCGATCGGGAGGGCCTGGCTCCTACGAGCAGTACTTC
TRBD1	TRBV7-8	TRBJ2-7	few	CASSLGGTGGFDEQYF	TGTGCCAGCAGCCTAGGTGGGACAGGGGGCTTTGACGAGCAGTACTTC
TRBD1	TRBV6-6	TRBJ2-7	-	CASSFAGTGNLDEQYF	TGTGCCAGCAGTTTCGCCGGGACAGGGAACCTCGACGAGCAGTACTTC